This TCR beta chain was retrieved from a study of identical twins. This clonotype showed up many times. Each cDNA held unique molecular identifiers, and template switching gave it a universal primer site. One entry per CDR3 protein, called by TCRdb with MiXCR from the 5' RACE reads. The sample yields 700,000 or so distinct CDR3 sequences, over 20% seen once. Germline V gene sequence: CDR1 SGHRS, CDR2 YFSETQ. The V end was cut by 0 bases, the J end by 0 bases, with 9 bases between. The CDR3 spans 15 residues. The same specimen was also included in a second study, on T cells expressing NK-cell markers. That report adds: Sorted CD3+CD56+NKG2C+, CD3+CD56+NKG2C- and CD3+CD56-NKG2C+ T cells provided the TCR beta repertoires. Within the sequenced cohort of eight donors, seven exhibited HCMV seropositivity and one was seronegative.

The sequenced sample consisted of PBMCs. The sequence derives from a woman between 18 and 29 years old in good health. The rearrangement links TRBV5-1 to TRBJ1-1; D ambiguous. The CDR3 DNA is TGCGCCAGCAGCTTGGTCACGGGAATGAACACTGAAGCTTTCTTT. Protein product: CASSLVTGMNTEAFF.